The present TCR beta chain was sequenced within a study of blood T cell repertoires in COVID-19. Across the whole study: Donors in the United States, Italy and Spain gave samples during acute or convalescent COVID-19. T cells, B-cell-depleted T cells, or PBMCs supplied cDNA or gDNA.

The repertoire was sequenced with immunoSEQ multiplex PCR; TCRdb's copy has only in-frame clones and lacks some. The sample gives 250,000 to 300,000 clones, 88% of which show up once; 0.99% is in the top ten. The CDR3 runs to 14 residues. V dropped 2 bases and J dropped 2 bases, with 11 bases sitting between them. The germline V gene has CDR1 GTSNPN and CDR2 SVGIG (reference sequence). The rearrangement joins TRBV30 to TRBJ2-3, with D possibly matching TRBD2 (6 bases). This clonotype originated in a middle-aged woman who had recovered from COVID-19. Sequencing used peripheral blood. CDR3 sequence reads: CAWSSGSPTDTQYF. In DNA, the CDR3 is TGTGCCTGGAGTTCCGGGAGCCCCACAGATACGCAGTATTTT.